In its sample, the clone carrying this T cell receptor beta chain was seen a few times. Its antigen is not identified. The data are from a study of vaccination and CD4 T cells after COVID-19. Turning to the study itself: Nasal swab PCR had shown SARS-CoV-2 positivity in the convalescent patients (roughly 9 mild cases, one severe case). Two doses of either BNT162b2 or mRNA-1273 vaccine went to participants. With a range of 35 to 161, the median interval from diagnosis to drawing post-COVID samples was less than 130 days. Cells were stimulated with overlapping spike peptides from SARS-CoV-2, HCoV-NL63, HCoV-OC43 and HCoV-229E.

The CDR3 covers 18 residues. Germline V gives CDR1 SEHNR, CDR2 FQNEAQ (reference sequence). The V segment lost 4 bases and the J segment 1 base; nucleotides outside the gene matches: 11. Sequencing of cultured CD4+ T cell DNA used the Oncomine TCR Beta short-read assay. TCRdb called the PCR reads again in MiXCR, with one record for every CDR3 protein. The sample has 25,000 or so distinct CDR3 sequences, around two fifths seen once. The treatment was: approximately nine-day PBMC culture with coronavirus spike peptide pools or control peptides (ViraFEST assay). The source of this sequence is a human donor who had recovered from COVID-19. The chain has TRBV7-9 and TRBJ2-4; TRBD2 matches at 9 bases. Sequencing was carried out using CD4+ T cells from blood, cultured in vitro. As DNA, the CDR3 is TGTGCCAGCAGCTGGCCGCCAAGGCTAGCGGGGGCCAAAAACATTCAGTACTTC. Translating gives CASSWPPRLAGAKNIQYF.